This T cell receptor beta chain is from a study of T-cell memory formation after mild COVID-19. Study details: TCR clusters were mostly donor specific. General study findings and limits: Specificity for SARS-CoV-2 was not confirmed among the second-wave clones peaking on day 37.

Details on this clonotype: What it binds is not known.

It was 5'RACE with constant-segment primers that produced the TCR alpha and TCR beta cDNA libraries, which carried sample barcodes and UMIs. TCRdb re-analysed the 5' RACE reads in MiXCR, keeping a single row per CDR3 protein. The sample records about 210,000 distinct CDR3 sequences, roughly 30% being singletons. The J segment lost 5 bases and the V segment lost 6 bases, leaving 5 bases of the junction unmatched. The CDR3 is 14 residues long. The germline gives CDR1 WSHSY, CDR2 SAAADI. The chain couples TRBV10-2 to TRBJ2-7, with 12 bases matching TRBD2. The sequence derives from an adult woman who had mild COVID-19 (a few samples of this study predate the infection). Cell type and time point are not known. What was sequenced was PBMCs or a T cell subset sorted from them (not recorded which). The DNA for the CDR3 is TGCGCCAGCAGATCGACTAGCGGGGGCGACGAGCAGTACTTC. Protein product: CASRSTSGGDEQYF.